Shown below are 18 T cell receptor beta chains from a single sample sequenced in a study of cytomegalovirus exposure and HLA in healthy donors. 60 Vbeta and 13 Jbeta primers were used in PCR. Measured with immunoSEQ multiplex PCR; TCRdb has only the in-frame clones, and not every one. The sample includes about 210,000 clones, more than 75% of them seen just once. Sequenced: PBMCs. Every receptor here comes from a woman in her 30s in good health and CMV-seropositive.

The chain employs TRBV2 and TRBJ1-5; possible D gene TRBD1, 5 bases. The CDR3 extends over 16 amino acids. Germline V gene sequence: CDR1 SNHLY, CDR2 FYNNEI. Trimming removed 6 bases at V and 3 bases at J, with 18 bases between. The CDR3 DNA sequence: TGTGCCAGCAGGGCGAGTCCGGGACTCGCCAATCAGCCCCAGCATTTT. It translates to CASRASPGLANQPQHF.

The chain carries TRBV6-6 and TRBJ2-1, with 7 bases aligning to TRBD1. The CDR3 sequence is 13 residues long. Per germline, CDR1 MNHNY and CDR2 SVGAGI (reference sequence). V lost 5 bases and J lost 10; bases outside the gene matches: 8. Here the CDR3 reads CASSQQTDREQFF. The CDR3 nucleotides are TGTGCCAGCAGTCAACAGACGGACAGGGAGCAGTTCTTC.

On this clone itself: Mismatch with germline at one junction end may stem from a read error. The rearrangement joins TRBV7-7 to TRBJ2-7, with 10 nucleotides matching TRBD2. The germline gives CDR1 SSHAT, CDR2 FNYEAQ (reference sequence). This CDR3 region has 14 residues. The CDR3, as DNA: TGTGCTAGCAGTCCTAGCGGGAGCTCCTACGAGCAGTACTTC. Amino acids: CASSPSGSSYEQYF.

This chain uses TRBV5-6 with TRBJ2-5, with TRBD1 matching 8 bases. V shed 2 bases, J shed 3 bases, and the junction held 6 bases outside the gene matches. Germline CDR1 and CDR2: SGHDT and YYEEEE. There are 15 residues in the CDR3. The CDR3, as DNA: TGTGCCAGCAGCTTAAGAGGACAGGGAGAAGAGACCCAGTACTTC. Translation gives CASSLRGQGEETQYF. Full variable domain (remainder filled in from reference TRBV5-6 and TRBJ2-5): DAGVTQSPTHLIKTRGQQVTLRCSPKSGHDTVSWYQQALGQGPQFIFQYYEEEERQRGNFPDRFSGHQFPNYSSELNVNALLLGDSALYLCASSLRGQGEETQYFGPGTRLLVL.

V gene TRBV2 combines with J gene TRBJ2-1; 9 bases match TRBD2. J was trimmed by 2 bases and V by 2 bases; bases with no gene match: 4. Germline-derived CDR1 and CDR2 are SNHLY and FYNNEI. CDR3 size: 16 residues. The CDR3: CASSERAGGPYNEQFF. CDR3 in DNA: TGTGCCAGCAGTGAACGCGCGGGGGGGCCCTACAATGAGCAGTTCTTC.

The CDR3 region has the DNA TGTGCCACCAGCAGAGAATTGGGGGACAGGGTCCCAGATACGCAGTATTTT. This sequence encodes CATSRELGDRVPDTQYF. This chain joins TRBV15 and TRBJ2-3; 9 positions agree with TRBD1. The V gene end was trimmed by 0 bases and the J gene end by 4 bases; junction bases not matched to a gene: 8. Looked up from germline, CDR1 is LNHNV and CDR2 is YYDKDF (reference sequence). This CDR3 spans 17 amino acids.

The chain employs TRBV29-1 and TRBJ2-5, with 9 bases matching TRBD1. Germline-derived CDR1 and CDR2 are SQVTM and ANQGSEA. The junction had 4 bases not matched to a gene; V was cut back by 1 base and J by 4 bases. The CDR3 has 14 residues. The chain's CDR3 is CSVEGTGERETQYF. The DNA for the CDR3 is TGCAGCGTTGAAGGGACAGGGGAAAGAGAGACCCAGTACTTC.

This chain connects TRBV28 to TRBJ1-4; TRBD1 might be the D (5 bases). The CDR3 length is 11 residues. Between the trimmed V and J ends, which lost 6 bases and 13 bases, there was a span of 12 bases. Germline values: CDR1 MDHEN, CDR2 SYDVKM. CDR3 in amino acids: CASRGLRGLFF. CDR3 bases: TGTGCCAGCAGGGGGCTGAGAGGACTGTTTTTT. Full variable domain (outside the CDR3, taken from reference TRBV28 and TRBJ1-4): DVKVTQSSRYLVKRTGEKVFLECVQDMDHENMFWYRQDPGLGLRLIYFSYDVKMKEKGDIPEGYSVSREKKERFSLILESASTNQTSMYLCASRGLRGLFFGSGTQLSVL.

Turning to this clone: Other DNA sequences in the sample encode the same CDR3. The rearrangement joins TRBV7-2 to TRBJ2-1, with TRBD2 identical over 8 bases. With V trimmed by 1 base and J by 3 bases, 2 bases remained unmatched. From germline, CDR1 is SGHTA and CDR2 FQGNSA. The CDR3 extends over 15 amino acids. The CDR3 reads CASSLGLALYNEQFF. In nucleotides, the CDR3 is TGTGCCAGCAGCTTAGGACTAGCGCTCTACAATGAGCAGTTCTTC.

This rearrangement joins TRBV28 to TRBJ1-1; 9 nucleotides line up with TRBD1. V was pared by 3 bases and J by 6 bases, with 2 bases of the junction left unmatched. Looked up from germline, CDR1 is MDHEN and CDR2 is SYDVKM. The CDR3 extends over 13 amino acids. The CDR3 reads CASSFGDRAEAFF. CDR3 DNA: TGTGCCAGCAGTTTTGGGGACAGGGCTGAAGCTTTCTTT.

Worth noting for this clone: Other DNA sequences in this sample translate to the same CDR3. V gene TRBV27 combines with J gene TRBJ2-3, with TRBD2 matching over 14 bases. CDR3 length: 16 amino acids. V gave up 4 bases and J gave up 3 bases; unmatched junction bases: 3. Germline V gene data show CDR1 as MNHEY and CDR2 as SMNVEV (reference sequence). This CDR3 reads CASSSRLAGGTDTQYF. The CDR3 coding sequence is TGTGCCAGCAGTTCCAGACTAGCGGGGGGGACAGATACGCAGTATTTT.

V and J are TRBV2 and TRBJ2-7, with D perhaps matching TRBD2 (5 bases). CDR3 length: 13 residues. Trimming left V 7 bases short and J 3 bases short, with 13 bases between. Germline CDR1 and CDR2: SNHLY and FYNNEI. As DNA, the CDR3 is TGTGCCAGCACCCCCCCGGGATACTACGAGCAGTACTTC. It codes for CASTPPGYYEQYF.

The chain joins TRBV4-2 to TRBJ1-1; weak D call: TRBD1 (5 bases). The CDR3 has 15 residues. Germline V CDR1 and CDR2: LGHNA, YNFKEQ. Trimming shortened V by 1 base and J by 0 bases, and 9 bases separated the two germline ends. CDR3 region: CASSQVSRVNTEAFF. CDR3 DNA sequence: TGTGCCAGCAGCCAAGTCAGCAGGGTGAACACTGAAGCTTTCTTT.

The J gene is TRBJ1-2, the V gene TRBV28; 7 positions agree with TRBD1. After removal of 6 bases from V and 3 bases from J, the junction contained 10 bases not matched to a gene. Germline values: CDR1 MDHEN, CDR2 SYDVKM. The CDR3 sequence is 15 residues long. The CDR3 DNA follows: TGTGCCAGCAGCCCCGGGACAGCAGAAGACTATGGCTACACCTTC. Amino acids: CASSPGTAEDYGYTF.

The genes are TRBV19 and TRBJ1-5; 7 nucleotides line up with TRBD1. The V gene's germline CDR1 is LNHDA and CDR2 SQIVND (reference sequence). The CDR3 consists of 16 residues. The junction had 8 bases not matched to a gene; V was cut back by 1 base and J by 5 bases. CDR3 sequence reads: CASSIVGTVRYQPQHF. CDR3 sequence (DNA): TGTGCCAGTAGTATAGTAGGGACAGTTCGATATCAGCCCCAGCATTTT. Drawing the rest from reference TRBV19 and TRBJ1-5, the complete variable domain is DGGITQSPKYLFRKEGQNVTLSCEQNLNHDAMYWYRQDPGQGLRLIYYSQIVNDFQKGDIAEGYSVSREKKESFPLTVTSAQKNPTAFYLCASSIVGTVRYQPQHFGDGTRLSIL.

The rearrangement links TRBV11-2 to TRBJ2-7, with a weak D call TRBD2 (6 bases). The V end lost 3 bases, the J end lost 5 bases, and 20 bases lay between the germline ends. The CDR3 consists of 16 residues. Germline values: CDR1 SGHAT, CDR2 FQNNGV. The CDR3 DNA reads TGTGCCAGCAGCTTGGTCCCTACAGGAGGGATCCACGAGCAGTACTTC. This encodes CASSLVPTGGIHEQYF.

The CDR3 DNA is TGTGCCATCAGTGAACAGGGGGACACTGAAGCTTTCTTT. Its translation: CAISEQGDTEAFF. The gene calls are TRBV10-3 and TRBJ1-1, with 8 bases aligning to TRBD1. The CDR3 has 13 residues. Germline values: CDR1 ENHRY, CDR2 SYGVKD. V dropped 3 bases and J dropped 3; count of bases not matched to a gene: 0.

J is TRBJ1-4 and V is TRBV5-1, with D possibly being TRBD1 (5 bases). Germline CDR1 and CDR2: SGHRS and YFSETQ. V was pared by 3 bases and J by 8 bases, with 14 bases between. CDR3 length equals 14 residues. The CDR3 protein is CASSWGGDGEKLFF. CDR3 sequence (DNA): TGCGCCAGCAGCTGGGGGGGGGACGGCGAAAAACTGTTTTTT.